This T cell receptor beta chain comes out of a study of T cell changes during pregnancy in multiple sclerosis. This clone was found once. The CDR3 is made up of 15 amino acids. The V gene lost 0 bases and the J gene lost 0 bases, with 12 bases spanning the gap. CDR1 is GTSNPN and CDR2 is SVGIG in the germline V gene (reference sequence). Profiling relied on immunoSEQ multiplex PCR, and the TCRdb table lists in-frame clones only, not all of them. The table shows about 96,000 clones, with roughly 92% occurring only once. Material: peripheral blood, obtained in the first trimester of pregnancy. The rearrangement links TRBV30 to TRBJ2-7, with D perhaps TRBD1 (5 bases). This TCR was sampled from a female donor with multiple sclerosis, enrolled in a pregnancy study. CDR3 protein: CAWSVGAFSSYEQYF. In DNA form, the CDR3 reads TGTGCCTGGAGTGTAGGGGCGTTCAGCTCCTACGAGCAGTACTTC.